This TCR beta chain derives from a study of T cell clonality in common variable immunodeficiency. Profiled with immunoSEQ multiplex PCR; TCRdb holds only in-frame clones, not every one. This sample carries fewer than 75,000 clones and no singletons, and 1.5% to 2% goes to the top ten. This clone has a handful of counts. The receptor comes from a person aged 18-70 years in good health. Sequencing input: peripheral blood mononuclear cells.

The CDR3: CASSSVRADTQYF. CDR3 DNA, as far as it was read: TGCGCCAGCAGCTCGGTTCGCGCGGATACG. This chain joins TRBV5-1 and TRBJ2-3; no firm D call. From the germline J gene comes the end of the CDR3, since the read stops 3 residues before it. Germline CDR1 and CDR2: SGHRS and YFSETQ. The CDR3 runs 13 residues. The V end lost 3 bases, the J end lost 6 bases, and 11 bases lay between the germline ends.